The 30 T cell receptor beta chains listed next were all sequenced from one sample in a study of Ad26.COV2.S vaccination and SARS-CoV-2 variants. Treatment defined: around 19 received Ad26.COV2.S at low or high dose, single or two shots; 5 received placebo; per-sample allocation not given. Sampling was done on day 63 after the first vaccine or placebo injection. Clones were read by immunoSEQ multiplex PCR, and TCRdb kept only the in-frame ones, dropping some. The sample lists 300,000 to 350,000 clones; about 86% were seen once. The sample consisted of peripheral blood, taken in a trial of Ad26.COV2.S vaccine versus placebo. The receptors were gathered from a person aged 18-60 years who received the Ad26.COV2.S COVID-19 vaccine or a placebo.

V gene TRBV28 combines with J gene TRBJ1-5; 7 bases map to TRBD1. This CDR3 region has 16 residues. Germline V gives CDR1 MDHEN, CDR2 SYDVKM. V lost 5 bases, J lost 1 base, and 8 bases stayed unmatched. The CDR3 here is CASSRDSKKSNQPQHF. DNA for the CDR3: TGTGCCAGCAGTCGGGACAGTAAAAAAAGCAATCAGCCCCAGCATTTT.

The V and J genes are TRBV19 and TRBJ1-5, with D uncertain. The CDR3 sequence is 15 residues long. The V and J ends lost 8 bases and 10 bases respectively, with 24 bases between them. Germline CDR1 LNHDA, CDR2 SQIVND (reference sequence). The CDR3 here is CASVVSEYFPGPQHF. As DNA, the CDR3 is TGTGCCAGTGTAGTGAGTGAGTATTTTCCAGGTCCCCAGCATTTT.

The chain carries TRBV5-1 and TRBJ2-2; no reliable D call. V lost 0 bases, J lost 6 bases, and 9 bases lay in between. The CDR3 loop spans 14 amino acids. Per the germline V gene, CDR1 is SGHRS and CDR2 is YFSETQ. This CDR3 reads CASSLGSSSGELFF. DNA of the CDR3: TGCGCCAGCAGCTTGGGCTCTTCTTCCGGGGAGCTGTTTTTT.

The chain couples TRBV6-1 to TRBJ2-5, with 8 bases lining up with TRBD2. The CDR3 has 17 residues. Looked up from germline, CDR1 is MNHNS and CDR2 is SASEGT. The trim removed 2 bases at V and 4 bases at J, leaving 12 bases unmatched. The CDR3 nucleotides read TGTGCCAGCAGTGAACAGCTCGCGGGGGGCTTCGGAGAGACCCAGTACTTC. It codes for CASSEQLAGGFGETQYF.

V usage is TRBV6-2 or TRBV6-3 and J usage is TRBJ2-1; no clear D gene. The CDR3 has 13 amino acids. The germline V and J ends were trimmed by 0 bases and 9 bases, with 9 bases remaining between them. Per germline, CDR1 MNHEY and CDR2 SVGEGT. The chain's CDR3 is CASSYSPAGEQFF. CDR3 bases: TGTGCCAGCAGTTACTCTCCTGCCGGTGAGCAGTTCTTC.

The chain links TRBV19 to TRBJ1-1, with D unclear. V was cut by 2 bases and J by 6 bases, with 10 bases left in between. Per germline, CDR1 LNHDA and CDR2 SQIVND (reference sequence). This CDR3 contains 13 residues. The CDR3 sequence: CASSILGGPEAFF. The CDR3 nucleotides read TGTGCCAGTAGTATACTAGGTGGTCCTGAAGCTTTCTTT.

V and J are TRBV18 and TRBJ2-1; D is uncertain. V lost 0 bases, J lost 0 bases, and 12 bases lay in between. Germline CDR1 and CDR2: KGHSH and LQKENI. This CDR3 is built from 17 residues. The CDR3 loop is CASSPPRQTSSYNEQFF. The CDR3, as DNA: TGTGCCAGCTCACCACCGCGGCAGACGAGCTCCTACAATGAGCAGTTCTTC.

This clone was counted a single time. The V and J genes are TRBV5-1 and TRBJ1-2; TRBD1 might be the D (5 bases). Germline CDR1 reads SGHRS; CDR2 reads YFSETQ. The CDR3 contains 13 residues. Trimming took 4 bases from V and 3 from J, leaving 10 bases between them. The CDR3 reads CASSVGTDYGYTF. CDR3 nucleotides: TGCGCCAGCAGCGTCGGGACGGACTATGGCTACACCTTC.

The chain recombines TRBV3-1 (or the pseudogene TRBV3-2) with TRBJ2-7, with TRBD2 identical over 8 bases. The CDR3 has 16 amino acids. Germline CDR1 and CDR2: LGHDT and YNNKEL (reference sequence). The ends lost 0 bases at V and 1 base at J; junction bases unmatched: 5. CDR3: CASSQEVLAESYEQYF. CDR3 sequence (DNA): TGTGCCAGCAGCCAAGAAGTACTAGCGGAATCCTACGAGCAGTACTTC.

This clone was seen more than once but under ten times. The chain carries TRBV4-2 and TRBJ1-6; 8 nucleotides line up with TRBD1. Germline trimming cut 3 bases from V and 7 bases from J; bases unmatched to any gene: 5. CDR1 LGHNA and CDR2 YNFKEQ come from the germline V gene. The CDR3 runs 15 residues. The CDR3 nucleotides read TGTGCCAGCAGCCAGCAGACAGGGGAGAATTCACCCCTCCACTTT. It yields the protein CASSQQTGENSPLHF.

The chain employs TRBV27 and TRBJ2-1; D is uncertain. Germline V CDR1 and CDR2: MNHEY, SMNVEV (reference sequence). V gave up 6 bases and J gave up 7 bases, with 10 bases separating them. This CDR3 has 12 amino acids. CDR3 in DNA: TGTGCCAGCAGCCAGGCTAGGAATGAGCAGTTCTTC. This codes for CASSQARNEQFF.

This chain connects TRBV4-2 to TRBJ1-5; 7 bases are shared with TRBD1. The CDR3 extends over 19 amino acids. V lost 4 bases and J lost 0; bases outside the gene matches: 15. Germline lookup yields CDR1 LGHNA and CDR2 YNFKEQ. The CDR3 reads CASSPTRVTGQYSNQPQHF. As DNA, the CDR3 is TGTGCCAGCAGCCCAACACGAGTGACAGGGCAGTATAGCAATCAGCCCCAGCATTTT.

The chain recombines TRBV4-2 with TRBJ1-4; possibly TRBD1 for D (6 bases). The V and J ends lost 2 bases and 5 bases respectively, with 18 bases between them. CDR3 length: 17 residues. CDR1 is LGHNA, CDR2 YNFKEQ, per germline. The CDR3 here is CASSQRRQTGRNEKLFF. CDR3 coding DNA: TGTGCCAGCAGCCAACGCCGTCAGACAGGAAGAAATGAAAAACTGTTTTTT.

The rearrangement links TRBV4-3 to TRBJ2-4; perhaps TRBD2 as D (5 bases). The CDR3 extends over 15 amino acids. Germline V CDR1 and CDR2: LGHNA, YSLEER. Trimming removed 3 bases at V and 1 base at J, with 10 bases between. The CDR3 loop is CASSQRASAKNIQYF. In DNA, the CDR3 is TGCGCCAGCAGCCAGCGGGCATCTGCCAAAAACATTCAGTACTTC.

A word on this clone: This CDR3 is also generated by other DNA sequences in the sample. This chain links TRBV18 with TRBJ1-1; TRBD1 might be the D (5 bases). The V gene's germline CDR1 is KGHSH and CDR2 LQKENI. Trimming left V 3 bases short and J 1 base short, with 6 bases between. This CDR3 is built from 13 residues. The CDR3 DNA reads as TGTGCCAGCTCACCCCAGGGGAACACTGAAGCTTTCTTT. As protein: CASSPQGNTEAFF.

The V gene is TRBV28, the J gene TRBJ1-2; 9 bases align to TRBD1. This CDR3 comprises 15 residues. J lost 8 bases, V lost 6 bases, and 13 bases had no gene match. The germline V gene encodes CDR1 MDHEN and CDR2 SYDVKM. CDR3 sequence: CASSPSRDRAGGYTF. The DNA of the CDR3 is TGTGCCAGCAGCCCCAGCAGGGACAGGGCCGGGGGCTACACCTTC.

The chain joins TRBV19 to TRBJ1-2, with 8 bases that match TRBD1. V gave up 4 bases and J gave up 8 bases; unmatched junction bases: 9. From germline, CDR1 is LNHDA and CDR2 SQIVND (reference sequence). CDR3 length equals 14 residues. CDR3 sequence (DNA): TGTGCCAGTAGTAAAACCCAGGGGGCAGGAGGCTACACCTTC. Amino acids: CASSKTQGAGGYTF.

This clone was seen a single time. V usage is TRBV19 and J usage is TRBJ1-4, with 10 bases that match TRBD1. CDR3 size: 14 residues. J was trimmed by 8 bases and V by 5 bases; bases with no gene match: 5. Germline V lookup: CDR1 LNHDA, CDR2 SQIVND (reference sequence). The CDR3 reads CASSGQGGFEKLFF. CDR3 sequence (DNA): TGTGCCAGTAGTGGACAGGGGGGTTTCGAAAAACTGTTTTTT.

The sample holds a few counts of this clone. The chain uses TRBV6-2 or TRBV6-3 and TRBJ2-7; D is ambiguous. This CDR3 has 13 amino acids. V shed 2 bases and J shed 4 bases, with 9 bases lying between them. Germline-derived CDR1 and CDR2 are MNHEY and SVGEGT. Here the CDR3 DNA reads TGTGCCAGCAGTTACGGTCCCCATTACGAGCAGTACTTC. It yields the protein CASSYGPHYEQYF.

Only a few counts were recorded for this clone. V gene TRBV6-4 combines with J gene TRBJ1-1, with 7 bases lining up with TRBD1. The CDR3 loop spans 15 amino acids. J lost 3 bases, V lost 2 bases, and 6 bases had no gene match. Germline V gene data show CDR1 as MRHNA and CDR2 as SNTAGT. DNA of the CDR3: TGTGCCAGCAGTGACGGCGACAGGGATTACACTGAAGCTTTCTTT. It yields the protein CASSDGDRDYTEAFF.

The chain is built from TRBV28 and TRBJ1-1, with 9 bases matching TRBD1. There are 14 residues in the CDR3. V shed 6 bases and J 5 bases; nucleotides not matched to a gene: 7. From germline, CDR1 is MDHEN and CDR2 SYDVKM. CDR3 coding DNA: TGTGCCAGCAGGACGGGACAGGGTAAGACTGAAGCTTTCTTT. The encoded protein is CASRTGQGKTEAFF.

Only one count was recorded for this clone. The rearrangement joins TRBV12-5 to TRBJ2-5; 11 bases align to TRBD2. CDR3 length: 15 amino acids. V shed 7 bases, J shed 0 bases, and the junction held 4 bases outside the gene matches. Germline V gives CDR1 LGHNT, CDR2 FRNRAP. CDR3 DNA: TGTGCTAGTGCCCGGACTAGCGGGTACCAAGAGACCCAGTACTTC. It is translated as CASARTSGYQETQYF. The variable domain in full, with the rest retrieved from reference TRBV12-5 and TRBJ2-5, is DARVTQTPRHKVTEMGQEVTMRCQPILGHNTVFWYRQTMMQGLELLAYFRNRAPLDDSGMPKDRFSAEMPDATLATLKIQPSEPRDSAVYFCASARTSGYQETQYFGPGTRLLVL.

This chain links TRBV28 with TRBJ2-3; D is unclear. V dropped 4 bases and J dropped 6 bases, with 8 bases sitting between them. This CDR3 is built from 12 residues. Germline V gives CDR1 MDHEN, CDR2 SYDVKM. The chain's CDR3 is CASSSNGDTQYF. The DNA for the CDR3 is TGTGCCAGCAGTTCTAATGGGGATACGCAGTATTTT.

The chain combines TRBV6-2 or TRBV6-3 with TRBJ1-5; D may be TRBD1 (6 bases). The CDR3 has 15 amino acids. Between the trimmed V and J ends, which lost 3 bases and 4 bases, there was a span of 13 bases. Germline loops: CDR1 MNHEY, CDR2 SVGEGT. The CDR3 nucleotides are TGTGCCAGCAGTTATCCCGGGGGCCTTAATCAGCCCCAGCATTTT. This codes for CASSYPGGLNQPQHF.

In this sample, this clone turned up once. The genes are TRBV15 and TRBJ1-3; D may be TRBD1 (5 bases). Germline CDR1 reads LNHNV; CDR2 reads YYDKDF (reference sequence). The CDR3 runs 15 residues. Trimming pared 8 bases from V and 6 bases from J, leaving 20 bases between. DNA for the CDR3: TGTGCCACCGGAGACGGGGGGGTGGTTGAAAACACCATATATTTT. It translates to CATGDGGVVENTIYF.

The chain couples TRBV7-3 to TRBJ2-1; no definite D call. V lost 6 bases and J 2 bases, leaving 11 bases between the germline ends. The CDR3 is 14 amino acids. Germline assignment: CDR1 SGHTA and CDR2 FQGTGA. The chain's CDR3 is CASSSLGPYNEQFF. CDR3 nucleotides: TGTGCCAGCAGTTCGCTCGGTCCCTACAATGAGCAGTTCTTC.

This sequence joins TRBV28 and TRBJ1-1, with D possibly being TRBD1 (5 bases). The CDR3 contains 14 residues. Trimming left V 7 bases short and J 5 bases short, with 17 bases between. Germline-derived CDR1 and CDR2 are MDHEN and SYDVKM. As DNA, the CDR3 is TGTGCCAGCACCCCACAGGTCGGGGGAACTGAAGCTTTCTTT. Protein: CASTPQVGGTEAFF.

J is TRBJ2-1 and V is TRBV27, with TRBD2 matching 8 bases. The ends lost 6 bases at V and 7 bases at J; junction bases unmatched: 11. This CDR3 has 15 residues. Germline CDR1 and CDR2: MNHEY and SMNVEV (reference sequence). The chain's CDR3 is CASSLTPGGVNEQFF. Written as DNA, the CDR3 is TGTGCCAGCAGCCTCACTCCGGGAGGGGTGAATGAGCAGTTCTTC.

The rearrangement links TRBV9 to TRBJ1-2; D is uncertain. V was clipped by 0 bases and J by 5 bases, with 11 bases between them. The CDR3 is 14 residues long. The germline V gene has CDR1 SGDLS and CDR2 YYNGEE. CDR3 DNA: TGTGCCAGCAGCGTAGCAGCGGGCGGTTATGGCTACACCTTC. It encodes CASSVAAGGYGYTF.

For the CDR3, the DNA is TGCGCCAGCAGCTCGCCTCAGGGGGCTGAAGCTTTCTTT. This codes for CASSSPQGAEAFF. The rearrangement links TRBV5-1 to TRBJ1-1, with 7 bases fitting TRBD1. The V segment lost 3 bases and the J segment 6 bases; nucleotides outside the gene matches: 5. This CDR3 spans 13 amino acids. CDR1 and CDR2 (germline): SGHRS, YFSETQ.